This T cell receptor (beta chain) was identified in a study of human T cells and chemical hapten exposure. For the study at large: TCR yields per sample varied mostly from small pooled library volume differences. Study results and limitations: TCRs above 1 in 1000 frequency stayed constant with DPC sensitization.

The time point denotes: patch test 3, about 24 weeks after DPC sensitization. Regarding treatment: therapeutic diphenylcyclopropenone sensitization with weekly scalp DPC. Alopecia patients, 18 to 70 years old and DPC-suitable, served as donors. Original analysis: With a range of about 23,224 to 700,000, the median per sample was about 92,000 TCRs. TCRdb redid the calling of the RACE reads with MiXCR, one entry per CDR3 protein. TCRdb assigned the V and J calls; the authors' analysis was not used. The table has 110,000 or so distinct CDR3 sequences, 30% to 35% seen once. The CDR3 loop spans 15 amino acids. CDR1 and CDR2 (germline): LGHNA, YSLEER. The germline V and J ends were trimmed by 0 bases and 10 bases, with 13 bases remaining between them. About this clonotype: The antigen is undetermined.

The starting material was whole blood, obtained in connection with sensitization to the hapten diphenylcyclopropenone (DPC). The sequence was collected from a man aged 35 to 55 with alopecia areata. Some clones in this sample may be carry-over from other donors' samples. The V call is TRBV4-3, the J call TRBJ1-6, with D tentatively TRBD1 (6 bases). The CDR3 region is CASSQEVRGGSPLHF. The CDR3 bases are TGCGCCAGCAGCCAAGAGGTCAGGGGCGGGTCACCCCTCCACTTT.